These 16 T cell receptor beta chains were all obtained from the same sample, sequenced in a study of OX40 agonist ivuxolimab in advanced cancers. The protocol was immunoSEQ multiplex PCR, while the TCRdb copy is restricted to in-frame clones and leaves out a portion. Found here are around 11,000 clones, over 65% of them singletons; the top ten hold about 17%. This specimen consisted of CD4+ or CD8+ T cells sorted from blood, obtained in a trial of the OX40 agonist ivuxolimab. These receptors all stem from an adult with an advanced solid tumor such as melanoma, head and neck, liver or kidney cancer.

The V gene is TRBV27, the J gene TRBJ2-7; a possible D gene is TRBD1 (6 bases). Trimming removed 0 bases at V and 3 bases at J, with 21 bases between. Germline CDR1 MNHEY, CDR2 SMNVEV (reference sequence). The CDR3 is made up of 18 amino acids. The CDR3, as DNA: TGTGCCAGCAGTTTATCTCCCCCCTTCTTAAGGGGACACTACGAGCAGTACTTC. Translating gives CASSLSPPFLRGHYEQYF.

By sample fraction, this clone is medium-sized. This chain joins TRBV5-1 and TRBJ2-7; 8 nucleotides line up with TRBD1. CDR3 length equals 16 residues. V trimming: 5 bases; J trimming: 3 bases; junction bases outside the gene matches: 13. Looked up from germline, CDR1 is SGHRS and CDR2 is YFSETQ. This CDR3 is CASSPGWTGPRYEQYF. In DNA, the CDR3 is TGCGCCAGCAGTCCGGGTTGGACAGGGCCTCGCTACGAGCAGTACTTC.

This clone was counted a few times. The chain employs TRBV10-2 and TRBJ2-7; TRBD2 aligns across 7 bases. CDR3 length equals 15 residues. V gave up 6 bases and J gave up 2 bases; unmatched junction bases: 10. Germline V lookup: CDR1 WSHSY, CDR2 SAAADI. The chain's CDR3 is CASSDPVGLAYEQYF. For the CDR3, the DNA is TGCGCCAGCAGCGACCCGGTCGGACTAGCCTACGAGCAGTACTTC.

This clone is termed medium-sized (0.01 to 0.1%). The chain links TRBV19 to TRBJ2-5; 9 bases agree with TRBD2. The V segment lost 5 bases and the J segment 2 bases; nucleotides outside the gene matches: 6. This CDR3 has 15 residues. Germline V gives CDR1 LNHDA, CDR2 SQIVND (reference sequence). This chain's CDR3 is CASSPPTSGQETQYF. The CDR3 DNA is TGTGCCAGTAGTCCTCCGACTAGCGGTCAAGAGACCCAGTACTTC.

This clone came up once. The V and J genes are TRBV4-1 and TRBJ1-1; D unclear. The CDR3 consists of 12 residues. V was clipped by 3 bases and J by 5 bases, with 7 bases between them. Germline V lookup: CDR1 MGHRA, CDR2 YSYEKL. CDR3 sequence (DNA): TGCGCCAGCAGCCACCTGGGGACTGAAGCTTTCTTT. Translating gives CASSHLGTEAFF.

The V call is TRBV14, the J call TRBJ2-2, with TRBD1 matching 7 bases. Trimming at V came to 4 bases and at J to 6 bases, leaving 11 bases not matched to a gene. CDR1 and CDR2 from the germline V gene are SGHDN and FVKESK. There are 16 residues in the CDR3. CDR3 loop: CASSPDRVVAPGELFF. Written as DNA, the CDR3 is TGTGCCAGCAGCCCAGACAGGGTTGTAGCCCCCGGGGAGCTGTTTTTT.

This clone came up once. The chain links TRBV4-1 to TRBJ2-7, with D tentatively TRBD1 (6 bases). CDR1 and CDR2 (germline): MGHRA, YSYEKL. V lost 5 bases and J 1 base, leaving 15 bases between the germline ends. The CDR3 is made up of 15 amino acids. The CDR3 reads CASSFGQLRSYEQYF. DNA for the CDR3: TGCGCCAGCAGCTTCGGACAGCTCCGATCCTACGAGCAGTACTTC.

V and J are TRBV14 and TRBJ2-7; D is perhaps TRBD1 (6 bases). The germline CDR1 and CDR2 sequences are SGHDN and FVKESK. This CDR3 is 17 amino acids long. V dropped 2 bases and J dropped 3 bases, with 20 bases sitting between them. The CDR3 DNA reads TGTGCCAGCAGCCAATCACTACGTACAGGGCCCGACTACGAGCAGTACTTC. It encodes CASSQSLRTGPDYEQYF.

J is TRBJ2-1 and V is TRBV5-8; tentative D call: TRBD2 (5 bases). V gave up 2 bases and J gave up 5 bases, with 11 bases separating them. The V gene's germline CDR1 is SGHTS and CDR2 YDEGEE. The CDR3 consists of 14 residues. Here the CDR3 DNA reads TGTGCCAGCAGCTTTCCGGGGATTAACAATGAGCAGTTCTTC. Translation: CASSFPGINNEQFF.

This rearrangement joins TRBV6-1 to TRBJ1-1; D is ambiguous. The V and J ends lost 2 bases and 4 bases respectively, with 14 bases between them. The CDR3 has 15 amino acids. CDR1 MNHNS and CDR2 SASEGT come from the germline V gene. The CDR3 loop is CASSESPGLGTEAFF. In DNA form, the CDR3 reads TGTGCCAGCAGTGAATCTCCCGGATTGGGCACTGAAGCTTTCTTT.

The V gene is TRBV19, the J gene TRBJ2-4; 10 bases align to TRBD1. The CDR3 is 14 amino acids. Germline loops: CDR1 LNHDA, CDR2 SQIVND (reference sequence). J gave up 4 bases and V 9 bases, and 6 bases lay outside the gene matches. This chain's CDR3 is CASVGQGEKNIQYF. The CDR3 coding sequence is TGTGCCAGCGTAGGACAGGGGGAAAAAAACATTCAGTACTTC.

The rearrangement uses TRBV6-5 and TRBJ2-1; perhaps TRBD1 as D (7 bases). This CDR3 is built from 14 residues. Trimming pared 5 bases from V and 4 bases from J, leaving 12 bases between. Germline V gene sequence: CDR1 MNHEY, CDR2 SVGAGI. The CDR3 DNA sequence: TGTGCCAGCAGTAGGACAGGACTATACAATGAGCAGTTCTTC. Amino acids: CASSRTGLYNEQFF.

V is TRBV5-1 and J is TRBJ1-1, with D maybe TRBD1 (6 bases). The CDR3 runs to 13 residues. The V gene's germline CDR1 is SGHRS and CDR2 YFSETQ. V was clipped by 4 bases and J by 7 bases, with 14 bases between them. This chain's CDR3 is CASSTGQKDEAFF. CDR3 DNA sequence: TGCGCCAGCAGCACTGGACAGAAGGATGAAGCTTTCTTT. The full variable domain, in which reference TRBV5-1 and TRBJ1-1 provide the parts outside the CDR3, is KAGVTQTPRYLIKTRGQQVTLSCSPISGHRSVSWYQQTPGQGLQFLFEYFSETQRNKGNFPGRFSGRQFSNSRSEMNVSTLELGDSALYLCASSTGQKDEAFFGQGTRLTVV.

This chain connects TRBV27 to TRBJ2-2, with no clear D. Trimming stripped 5 bases from V and 7 bases from J, with 11 bases between. The CDR3 length is 13 residues. In germline, CDR1 is MNHEY, CDR2 SMNVEV (reference sequence). The CDR3 here is CASSKASGGELFF. The CDR3 region has the DNA TGTGCCAGCAGTAAAGCCTCGGGCGGGGAGCTGTTTTTT.

In this sample, this clone turned up a few times. The chain couples TRBV7-3 to TRBJ2-1; TRBD2 agrees at 9 bases. Germline V gene sequence: CDR1 SGHTA, CDR2 FQGTGA. V was pared by 3 bases and J by 8 bases, with 5 bases of the junction left unmatched. The CDR3 is 14 amino acids. The CDR3 DNA is TGTGCCAGCAGCTTGACTAGCGGAGTGGATGAGCAGTTCTTC. It yields the protein CASSLTSGVDEQFF.

This clone is labeled medium-sized. V gene TRBV7-9 combines with J gene TRBJ1-1; no reliable D call. The germline V gene encodes CDR1 SEHNR and CDR2 FQNEAQ (reference sequence). Deletions cut 1 base from V and 0 bases from J, with 3 bases between. This CDR3 region has 13 residues. The CDR3 sequence is CASSLDLNTEAFF. The CDR3 DNA follows: TGTGCCAGCAGCTTAGATCTGAACACTGAAGCTTTCTTT.